What follows is one TCR beta chain and its context. Its antigen remains undetermined. It has no much larger one-base neighbor in the sample; base qualities were not kept. TCRbeta CDR3 regions were amplified from genomic DNA using the immunoSEQ Assay, a bias-controlled multiplex PCR. Concerning the study's data processing: The number of nucleated cells in each sample was estimated by amplification of reference gene primers within the assay. To quantify the absolute abundance of each unique TCRbeta CDR3 rearrangement, sequence reads were collapsed and filtered. Productive Simpson clonality was computed per sample as the square root of Simpson's diversity index over productive rearrangements. TCRdb stores this immuneACCESS table with in-frame sequences only. Part of the clones is absent; in the studies checked, under half of the shortfall reflects unresolved V genes, and no reason is known for the rest. Clonal size and the V and J genes are those of that table, whereas D and trimming came from the DNA. Across this sample there are fewer than 200,000 clones, with over 80% seen only once. The ten biggest clones cover roughly 1.6% of the sample.

Each collaborating institution followed its own protocols to collect whole blood in K2EDTA tubes. For TCRbeta analysis, collaborators shipped samples as frozen whole blood, isolated PBMCs, or DNA extracted from either of those sample types. These data are taken from a study of blood T cell repertoires in COVID-19 (dated by TCRdb to about 2020). In the study overall: Collaborator samples came from the United States, Italy and Spain and covered acute and convalescent phases of COVID-19. Nearly every sample came with metadata listing a de-identified subject ID, COVID-19 status, age in years and sex. A freely available public database, intended as a resource for researchers studying the immune response to SARS-CoV-2, is where the repertoires were released. HLA class I and class II types, where available, came from metadata supplied by the sample provider rather than from assay-based typing. Subjects who had been exposed to COVID-19, were actively infected with it, or had recovered from it provided the deeply sampled blood TCRbeta repertoires that made up the dataset. The prospective study material was composed of cDNA or gDNA derived from T cells, B-cell-depleted T cells, or PBMCs. Samples came from the ongoing ImmuneRACE study (first 160 participants) plus 1,254 subjects from 6 global collaborators. Results the study describes overall, beyond this receptor: Clinical and demographic metadata were provided uncurated, with the amount varying by source and participant.

The source of this sequence is a woman between 45 and 65 years old with acute or convalescent COVID-19. Sequencing input: peripheral blood.

The DNA reads as follows: TGTGCCAGCAGCTTGGGTCAGCGGGAGCCCTCCTACGAGCAGTACTTC. Its product reads: CASSLGQREPSYEQYF. The chain employs TRBV7-9 and TRBJ2-7, and 8 junction bases match TRBD2. The CDR3 goes from the cysteine to the phenylalanine over 16 residues. Of the read, only the CDR3 DNA is kept; its 48 bases are in frame from base 1. As encoded in the germline V gene (reference sequence), CDR1 is SEHNR while CDR2 is FQNEAQ. Trimming takes 3 bases off V and 0 bases off J; junction bases not matched to a gene: 7.